Described below is a single T cell receptor (beta chain) sequence and its context. Its target is unknown. TCRdb itself ran the multiplex PCR reads through MiXCR, one entry per CDR3 protein. In the table there are about 60,000 distinct CDR3 sequences, approximately 57% of which are singletons. These data are taken from a study of breast tumors, draining lymph nodes, adjacent tissues. Study-wide points: Tumor T cell lymph node origin was a supported hypothesis, not proven. Compared with lymph nodes, tumors were less diverse; compared with nontumor tissue, more. The data were judged consistent with most tumor T cells coming from lymph node and expanding in tumor.

The clonotype was recovered from a female donor with breast cancer. Some clones in this sample may be carry-over from other donors' samples. Sequenced material: breast tumor tissue.

The CDR3 DNA is TGTGCCAGCAGTGAGAGGAGGGGGACCCAGTACTTC. Protein: CASSERRGTQYF. This chain connects TRBV6-4 to TRBJ2-5; D may be TRBD2 (6 bases). Germline assignment: CDR1 MRHNA and CDR2 SNTAGT. V lost 3 bases and J 7 bases, leaving 9 bases between the germline ends. The CDR3 is made up of 12 amino acids.